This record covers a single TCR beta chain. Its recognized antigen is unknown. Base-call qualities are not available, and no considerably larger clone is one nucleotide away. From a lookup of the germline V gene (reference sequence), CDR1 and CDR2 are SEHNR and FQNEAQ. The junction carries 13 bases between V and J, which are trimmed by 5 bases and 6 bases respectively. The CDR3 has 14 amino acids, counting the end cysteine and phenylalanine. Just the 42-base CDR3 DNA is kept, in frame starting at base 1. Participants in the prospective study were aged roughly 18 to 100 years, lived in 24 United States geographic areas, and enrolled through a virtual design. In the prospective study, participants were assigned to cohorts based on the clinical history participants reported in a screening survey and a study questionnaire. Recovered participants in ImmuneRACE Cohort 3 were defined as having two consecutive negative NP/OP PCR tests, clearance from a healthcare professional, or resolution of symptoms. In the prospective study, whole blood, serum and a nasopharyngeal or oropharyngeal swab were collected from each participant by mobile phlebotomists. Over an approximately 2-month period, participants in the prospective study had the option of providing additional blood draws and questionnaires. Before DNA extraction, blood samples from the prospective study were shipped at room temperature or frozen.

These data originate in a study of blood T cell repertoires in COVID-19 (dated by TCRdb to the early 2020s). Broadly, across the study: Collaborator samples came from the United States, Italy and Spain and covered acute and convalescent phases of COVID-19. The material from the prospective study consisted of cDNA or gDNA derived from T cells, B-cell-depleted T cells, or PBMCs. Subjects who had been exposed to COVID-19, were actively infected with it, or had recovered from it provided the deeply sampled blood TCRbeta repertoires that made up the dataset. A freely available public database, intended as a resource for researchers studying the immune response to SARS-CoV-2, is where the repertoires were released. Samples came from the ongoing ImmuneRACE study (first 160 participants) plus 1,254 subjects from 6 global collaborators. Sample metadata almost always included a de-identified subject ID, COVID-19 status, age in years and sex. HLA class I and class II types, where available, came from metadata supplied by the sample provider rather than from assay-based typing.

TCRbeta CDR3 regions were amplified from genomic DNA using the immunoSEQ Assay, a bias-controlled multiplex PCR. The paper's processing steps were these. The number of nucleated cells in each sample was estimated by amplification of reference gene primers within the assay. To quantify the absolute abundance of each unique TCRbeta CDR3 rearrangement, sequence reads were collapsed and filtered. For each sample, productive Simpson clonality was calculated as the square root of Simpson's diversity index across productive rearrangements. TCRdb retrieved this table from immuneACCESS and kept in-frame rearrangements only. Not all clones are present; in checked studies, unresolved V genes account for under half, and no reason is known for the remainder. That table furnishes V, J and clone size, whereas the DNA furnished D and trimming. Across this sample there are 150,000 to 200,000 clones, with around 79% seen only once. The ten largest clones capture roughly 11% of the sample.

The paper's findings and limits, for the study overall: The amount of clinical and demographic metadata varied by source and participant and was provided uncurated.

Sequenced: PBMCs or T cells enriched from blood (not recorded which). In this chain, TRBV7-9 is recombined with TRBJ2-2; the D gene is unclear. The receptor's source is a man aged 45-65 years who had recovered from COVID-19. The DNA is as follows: TGTGCCAGCAGCCAAGTGGCAGTATCCGGGGAGCTGTTTTTT. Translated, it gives CASSQVAVSGELFF. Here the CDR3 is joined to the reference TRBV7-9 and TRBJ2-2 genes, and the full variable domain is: DTGVSQNPRHKITKRGQNVTFRCDPISEHNRLYWYRQTLGQGPEFLTYFQNEAQLEKSRLLSDRFSAERPKGSFSTLEIQRTEQGDSAMYLCASSQVAVSGELFFGEGSRLTVL.